These 7 T cell receptor beta chains were all obtained from the same sample, sequenced in a study of spatial heterogeneity in lung cancer. The time point here: blood at routine non-recurrence follow-up after resection. Material for sequencing was whole RNA from tumor, nontumor lung or frozen PBMC, left unsorted. TCRdb re-called the 5' RACE reads with MiXCR, one entry per CDR3 protein. The table shows roughly 120,000 distinct CDR3 sequences, with 9% to 15% occurring only once. Sequencing was performed on PBMCs, taken at follow-up. The receptor source for this set is a male donor with early-stage non-small cell lung cancer.

The table lists this clonotype with many counts. V usage is TRBV7-6 and J usage is TRBJ2-3, with D hard to call. The CDR3 covers 13 residues. Germline CDR1 and CDR2: SGHVS and FNYEAQ. V lost 4 bases, J lost 2 bases, and 7 bases lay in between. The CDR3 nucleotides read TGTGCCAGCAGCTGGACCAACACAGATACGCAGTATTTT. It is translated as CASSWTNTDTQYF.

This sequence joins TRBV18 and TRBJ1-1, with D possibly TRBD1 on 5 matching bases. V was cut by 3 bases and J by 1 base, with 6 bases left in between. CDR1 KGHSH and CDR2 LQKENI come from the germline V gene. The CDR3 extends over 13 amino acids. In DNA, the CDR3 is TGTGCCAGCTCACCCGGACAGAACACTGAAGCTTTCTTT. It translates to CASSPGQNTEAFF.

This clonotype was seen ten or more times. The chain uses TRBV4-1 and TRBJ2-7, with 10 bases fitting TRBD1. The V and J ends lost 4 bases and 3 bases, in that order; junction bases with no gene match: 6. This CDR3 spans 15 amino acids. Per the germline V gene, CDR1 is MGHRA and CDR2 is YSYEKL. This CDR3 is CASSPGWTGGYEQYF. The CDR3 nucleotides are TGCGCCAGCAGCCCCGGTTGGACAGGGGGCTACGAGCAGTACTTC.

The rearrangement uses TRBV28 and TRBJ2-2; D is unresolved. Trimming removed 3 bases at V and 0 bases at J, with 5 bases between. Per germline, CDR1 MDHEN and CDR2 SYDVKM. The CDR3 length is 14 residues. CDR3 sequence (DNA): TGTGCCAGCAGTTTTACAGCGAACACCGGGGAGCTGTTTTTT. Protein sequence: CASSFTANTGELFF.

This chain links TRBV4-2 with TRBJ1-1; no firm D call. CDR1 and CDR2 from the germline V gene are LGHNA and YNFKEQ. The CDR3 covers 16 residues. V was shortened by 0 bases and J by 0 bases, with 11 bases between the two germline ends. CDR3: CASSQELGRLNTEAFF. Written as DNA, the CDR3 is TGTGCCAGCAGCCAAGAACTCGGCAGATTGAACACTGAAGCTTTCTTT.

This chain uses TRBV4-1 with TRBJ1-2; a weak D match, TRBD1 (6 bases). Deletions cut 4 bases from V and 4 bases from J, with 16 bases between. The CDR3 has 15 residues. Germline CDR1 and CDR2: MGHRA and YSYEKL. The CDR3 protein is CASSLGQQDSYGYTF. The CDR3 nucleotides read TGCGCCAGCAGCCTTGGACAGCAGGATTCCTATGGCTACACCTTC.

The chain is built from TRBV29-1 and TRBJ2-7; 9 bases map to TRBD1. The CDR3 loop spans 15 amino acids. The V segment lost 7 bases and the J segment 0 bases; nucleotides outside the gene matches: 10. Germline V gene sequence: CDR1 SQVTM, CDR2 ANQGSEA. The CDR3: CSAITGQGISYEQYF. The CDR3 DNA sequence: TGCAGCGCTATTACTGGACAGGGGATCTCCTACGAGCAGTACTTC.